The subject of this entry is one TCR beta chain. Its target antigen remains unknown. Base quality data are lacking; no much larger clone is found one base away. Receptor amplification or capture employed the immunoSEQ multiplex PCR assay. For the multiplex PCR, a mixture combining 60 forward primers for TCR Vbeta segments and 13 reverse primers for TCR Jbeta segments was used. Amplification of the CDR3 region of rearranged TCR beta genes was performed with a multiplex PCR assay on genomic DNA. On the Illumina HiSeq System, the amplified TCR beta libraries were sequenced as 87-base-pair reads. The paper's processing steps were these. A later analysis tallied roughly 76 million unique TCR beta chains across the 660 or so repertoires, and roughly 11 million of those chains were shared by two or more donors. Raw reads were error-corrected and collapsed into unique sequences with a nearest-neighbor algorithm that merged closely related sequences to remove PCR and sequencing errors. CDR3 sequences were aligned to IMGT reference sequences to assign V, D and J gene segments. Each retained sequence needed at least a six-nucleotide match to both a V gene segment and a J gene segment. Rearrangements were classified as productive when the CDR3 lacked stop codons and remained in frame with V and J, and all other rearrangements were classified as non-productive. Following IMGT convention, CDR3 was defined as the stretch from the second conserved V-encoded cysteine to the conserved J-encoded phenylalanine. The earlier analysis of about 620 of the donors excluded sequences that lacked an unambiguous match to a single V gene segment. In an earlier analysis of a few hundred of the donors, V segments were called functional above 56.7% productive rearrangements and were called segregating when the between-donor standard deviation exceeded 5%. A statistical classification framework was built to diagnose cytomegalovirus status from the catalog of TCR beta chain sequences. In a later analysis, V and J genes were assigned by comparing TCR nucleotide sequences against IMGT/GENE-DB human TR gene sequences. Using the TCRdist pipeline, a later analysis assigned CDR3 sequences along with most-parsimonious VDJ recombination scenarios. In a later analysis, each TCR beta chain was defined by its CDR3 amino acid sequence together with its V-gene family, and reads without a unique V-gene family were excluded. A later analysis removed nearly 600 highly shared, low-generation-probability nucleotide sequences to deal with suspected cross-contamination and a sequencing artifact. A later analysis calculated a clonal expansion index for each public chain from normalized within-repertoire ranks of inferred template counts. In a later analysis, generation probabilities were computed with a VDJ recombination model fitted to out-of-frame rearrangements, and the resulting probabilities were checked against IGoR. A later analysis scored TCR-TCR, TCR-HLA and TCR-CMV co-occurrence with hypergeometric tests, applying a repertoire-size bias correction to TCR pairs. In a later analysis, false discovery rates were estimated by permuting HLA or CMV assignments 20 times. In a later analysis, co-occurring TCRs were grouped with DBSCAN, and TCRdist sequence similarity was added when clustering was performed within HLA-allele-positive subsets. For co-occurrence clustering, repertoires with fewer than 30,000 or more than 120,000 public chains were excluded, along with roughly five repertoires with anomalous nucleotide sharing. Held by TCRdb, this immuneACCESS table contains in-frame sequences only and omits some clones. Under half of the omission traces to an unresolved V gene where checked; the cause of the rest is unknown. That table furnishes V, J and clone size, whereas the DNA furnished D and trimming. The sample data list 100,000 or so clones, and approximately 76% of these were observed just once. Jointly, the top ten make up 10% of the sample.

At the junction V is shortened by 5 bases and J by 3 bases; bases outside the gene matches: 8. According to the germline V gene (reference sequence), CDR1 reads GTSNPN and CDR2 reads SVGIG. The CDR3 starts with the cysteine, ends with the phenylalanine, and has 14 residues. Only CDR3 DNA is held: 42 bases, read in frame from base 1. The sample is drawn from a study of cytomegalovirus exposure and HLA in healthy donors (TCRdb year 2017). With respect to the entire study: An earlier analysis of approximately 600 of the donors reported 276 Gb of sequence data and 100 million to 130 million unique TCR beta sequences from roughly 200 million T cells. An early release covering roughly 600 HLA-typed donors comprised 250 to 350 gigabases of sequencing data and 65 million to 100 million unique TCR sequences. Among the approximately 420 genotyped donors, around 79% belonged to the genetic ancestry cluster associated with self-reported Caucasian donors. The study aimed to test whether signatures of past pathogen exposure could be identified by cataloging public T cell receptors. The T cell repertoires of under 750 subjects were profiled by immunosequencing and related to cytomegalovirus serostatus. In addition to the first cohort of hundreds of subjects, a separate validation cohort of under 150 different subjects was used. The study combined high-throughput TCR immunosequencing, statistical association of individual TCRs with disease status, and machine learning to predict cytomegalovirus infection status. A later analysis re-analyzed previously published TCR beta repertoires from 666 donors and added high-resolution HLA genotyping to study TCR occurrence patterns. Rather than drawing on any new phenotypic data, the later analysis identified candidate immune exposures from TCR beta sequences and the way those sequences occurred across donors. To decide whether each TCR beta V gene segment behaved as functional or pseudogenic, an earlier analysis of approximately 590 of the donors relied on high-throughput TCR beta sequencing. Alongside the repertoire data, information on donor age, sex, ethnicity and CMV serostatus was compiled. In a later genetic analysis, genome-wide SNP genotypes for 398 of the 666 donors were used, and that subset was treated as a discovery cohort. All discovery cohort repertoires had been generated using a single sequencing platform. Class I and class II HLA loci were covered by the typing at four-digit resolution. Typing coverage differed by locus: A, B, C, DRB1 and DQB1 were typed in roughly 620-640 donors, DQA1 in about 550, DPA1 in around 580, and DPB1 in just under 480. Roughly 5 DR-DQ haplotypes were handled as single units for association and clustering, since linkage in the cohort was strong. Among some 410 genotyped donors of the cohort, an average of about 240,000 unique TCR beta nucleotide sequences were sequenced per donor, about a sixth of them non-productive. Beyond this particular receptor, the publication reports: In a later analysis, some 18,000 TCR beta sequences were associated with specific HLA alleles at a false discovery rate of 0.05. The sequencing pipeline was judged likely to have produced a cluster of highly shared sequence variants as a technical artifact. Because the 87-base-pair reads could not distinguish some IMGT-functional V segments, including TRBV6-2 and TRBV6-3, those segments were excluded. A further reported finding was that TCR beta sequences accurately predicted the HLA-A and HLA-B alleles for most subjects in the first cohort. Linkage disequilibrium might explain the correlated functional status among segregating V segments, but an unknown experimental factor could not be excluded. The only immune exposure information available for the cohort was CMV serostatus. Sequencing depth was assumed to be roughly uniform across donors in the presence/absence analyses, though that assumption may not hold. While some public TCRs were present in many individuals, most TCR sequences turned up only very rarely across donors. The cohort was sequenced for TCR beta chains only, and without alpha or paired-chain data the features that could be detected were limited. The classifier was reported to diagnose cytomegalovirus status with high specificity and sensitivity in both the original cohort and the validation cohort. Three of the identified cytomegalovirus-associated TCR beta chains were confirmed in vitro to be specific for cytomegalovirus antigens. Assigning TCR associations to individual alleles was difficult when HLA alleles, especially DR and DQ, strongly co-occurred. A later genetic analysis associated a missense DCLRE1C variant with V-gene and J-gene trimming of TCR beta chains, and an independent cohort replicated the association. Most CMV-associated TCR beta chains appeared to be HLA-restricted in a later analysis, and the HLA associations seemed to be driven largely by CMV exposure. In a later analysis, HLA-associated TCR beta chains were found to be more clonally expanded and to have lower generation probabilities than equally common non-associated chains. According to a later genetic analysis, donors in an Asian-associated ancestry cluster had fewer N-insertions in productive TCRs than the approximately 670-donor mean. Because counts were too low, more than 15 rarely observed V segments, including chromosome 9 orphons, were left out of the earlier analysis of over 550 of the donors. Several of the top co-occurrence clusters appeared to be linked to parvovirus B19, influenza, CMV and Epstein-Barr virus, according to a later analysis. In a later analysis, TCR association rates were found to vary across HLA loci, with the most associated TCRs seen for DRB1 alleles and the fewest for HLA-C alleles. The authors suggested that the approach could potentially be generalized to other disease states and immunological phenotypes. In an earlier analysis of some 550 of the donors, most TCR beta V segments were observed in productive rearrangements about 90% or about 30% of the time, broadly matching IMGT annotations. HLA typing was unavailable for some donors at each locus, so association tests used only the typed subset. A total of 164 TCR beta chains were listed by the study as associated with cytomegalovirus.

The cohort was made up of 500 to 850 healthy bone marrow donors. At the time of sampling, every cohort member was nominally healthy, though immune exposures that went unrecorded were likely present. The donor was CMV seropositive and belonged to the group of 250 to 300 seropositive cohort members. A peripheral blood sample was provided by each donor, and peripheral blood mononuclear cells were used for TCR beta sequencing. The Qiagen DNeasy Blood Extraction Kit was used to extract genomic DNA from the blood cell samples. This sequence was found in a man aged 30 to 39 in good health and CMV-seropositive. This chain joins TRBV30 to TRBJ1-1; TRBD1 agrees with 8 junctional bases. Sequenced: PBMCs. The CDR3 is CAWDVQGAHTEAFF. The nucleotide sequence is TGTGCCTGGGATGTTCAGGGGGCGCACACTGAAGCTTTCTTT.